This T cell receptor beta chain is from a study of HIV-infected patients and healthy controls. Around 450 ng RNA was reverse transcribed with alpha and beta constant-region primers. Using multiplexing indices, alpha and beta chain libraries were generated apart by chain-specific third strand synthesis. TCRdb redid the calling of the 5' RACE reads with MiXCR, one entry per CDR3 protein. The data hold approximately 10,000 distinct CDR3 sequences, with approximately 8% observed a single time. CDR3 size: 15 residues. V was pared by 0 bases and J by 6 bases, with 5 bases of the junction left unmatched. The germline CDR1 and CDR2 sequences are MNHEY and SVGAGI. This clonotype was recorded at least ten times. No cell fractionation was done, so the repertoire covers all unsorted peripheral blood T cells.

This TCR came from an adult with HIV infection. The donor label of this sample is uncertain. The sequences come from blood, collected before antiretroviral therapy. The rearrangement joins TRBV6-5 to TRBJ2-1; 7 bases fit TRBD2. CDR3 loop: CASSYSGWEGNEQFF. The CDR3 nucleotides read TGTGCCAGCAGTTACTCTGGATGGGAGGGCAATGAGCAGTTCTTC.